The clone carrying this TCR beta chain was detected only once. Its antigen is still unknown. This sample was taken from a study of cytomegalovirus exposure and HLA in healthy donors. Study outcomes and limitations: It was 150 or so TCR beta chains that were listed as cytomegalovirus-associated. Later analysis associated a missense DCLRE1C variant with TCR beta V- and J-gene trimming.

There are 15 residues in the CDR3. Germline CDR1 and CDR2: ENHRY and SYGVKD. J lost 4 bases, V lost 6 bases, and 5 bases had no gene match. PCR involved 60 Vbeta and 13 Jbeta primers. In the authors' workflow: In a later analysis, of around 80 million unique beta chains, about 12 million appeared in at least two donors. Assay used: immunoSEQ multiplex PCR; TCRdb lists only in-frame clones, some missing. V and J calls and clone size are copied from that table; D and trimming were computed from the DNA. The table has 180,000 or so clones, around 76% seen once. The chain uses TRBV10-3 and TRBJ2-3; TRBD2 aligns across 12 bases. The source is a woman aged 30 to 39 in good health and CMV-seropositive. Sequencing was performed on PBMCs. CDR3 sequence: CAIRSLAGGADTQYF. Written as DNA, the CDR3 is TGTGCCATCAGATCCCTAGCGGGGGGGGCAGATACGCAGTATTTT.